The clone carrying this T cell receptor beta chain was recorded once. What it binds is unknown. Every patient had mismatch repair deficiency by PCR or immunohistochemistry. The TCR-sequenced patients were a few responders to pembrolizumab. This entry belongs to a study of PD-1 blockade in mismatch repair-deficient tumors. Study-wide background: Patients had approximately 12 mismatch repair-deficient cancer types and were previously treated and progressing.

Study-level points and caveats: Rapid post-treatment expansion, then contraction, generally preceding radiologic response, marked tumor-resident clones.

Generated by immunoSEQ multiplex PCR, the TCRdb table keeps only in-frame clones and is missing some. The sample lists about 34,000 clones; over 80% were seen once. Source: PBMCs, taken 6 to 7 weeks after starting pembrolizumab. The origin of this receptor is an adult with mismatch repair-deficient cancer.

The CDR3: CASRLAMRLAGGYYEQYF. Written as DNA, the CDR3 is TGTGCAAGTCGCTTAGCGATGAGGCTAGCGGGAGGGTACTACGAGCAGTACTTC. V gene TRBV12-2 combines with J gene TRBJ2-7; TRBD2 is the table's D call and was not checked against the DNA. TRBV12-2 is a documented pseudogene. The CDR3 is made up of 18 amino acids.